A selection of T cell receptor beta chains follows, all from one sample in a study of graft-versus-host responses after intestinal transplantation. The protocol was immunoSEQ multiplex PCR, while the TCRdb copy is restricted to in-frame clones and leaves out a portion. The sample lists about 7,400 clones, around a third occurring once. The source was alloreactive CD8+ T cells from a mixed lymphocyte reaction culture, collected before transplantation. The origin of the receptors is a human patient who was an organ donor for intestinal transplantation. Each CDR3 is given without its conserved first and last residue.

TRBV11-2,ASSLIIETYEQY
TRBV4-1,ASSPLAGGPYEQY
TRBV11-2,ASSSSRDLARSYNEQF
TRBV19,ASSIDPASGRADEQF
TRBV19,ASSIGPASGDYNEQF
TRBV2,ASMIRTGSSYEQY
TRBV5-1,ASSLATSGTGELF
TRBV27,ASSQDPHGLAGVDH
TRBV29-1,SVGEVYHHYEQY
TRBV9,ASSLHPAGYYGYT
TRBV5-4,ASSPGSVTEAF
TRBV27,ASSLGTGGYEQF
TRBV6-1,ASSDFVKNYEKLF
TRBV5-6,ASSLVGGAEAF
TRBV5-1,ASSLIYPSYNEQF
TRBV7-7,ASSPSRSDRAGEQF
TRBV5-1,ASSLQGTGNTIY
TRBV2,ASSEKGWGTGNTIY
TRBV28,ASNLYLVRTGFFGYT
TRBV4-1,ASSQDWTEGYGYT
TRBV4-1,ASRDLGLAGSGSKNIQY
TRBV19,ASRGRRGTDTQY
TRBV13,ASSSHSSGRSSGANVLT
TRBV27,ASSFQGRWTEAF
TRBV27,ASSFGQGQSLSYAGELF
TRBV4-2,ASSQARLVAETQY
TRBV4-2,ASSRVMTALNTEAF